The 13 T cell receptor beta chains below come from one sample, sequenced in a study of brain T cells in children with intractable seizures (dated by TCRdb to 2020 to 2023). Libraries were prepared through the immunoSEQ multiplex PCR assay. TCRdb retrieved this table from immuneACCESS and kept in-frame rearrangements only. Not all clones are present; in checked studies, unresolved V genes account for under half, and no reason is known for the remainder. This sample gives 300,000 to 400,000 clones in total; 93% of them show up just once. The ten largest clones capture under 7% of the sample. In light of the paper, this sample's time point label describes: blood from clinic visit 5 months post-surgery; TSC patient then seizure free. The sample in question was peripheral blood, obtained around 5 months after surgery. All receptors come from a boy under two years old with tuberous sclerosis and intractable seizures.

To note about this clone: The same CDR3 can be traced to other DNA sequences in this sample. The genes are TRBV3-1 (or the pseudogene TRBV3-2) and TRBJ2-7, with D tentatively TRBD2 (7 bases). V lost 0 bases to trimming and J lost 4 bases, with 10 bases between them. Germline V lookup: CDR1 LGHDT, CDR2 YNNKEL (reference sequence). The CDR3 runs 14 residues. CDR3 nucleotides: TGTGCCAGCAGCCAAGAGGGGGGGCCTTACGAGCAGTACTTC. Its protein product is CASSQEGGPYEQYF.

V is TRBV12-3 or TRBV12-4 and J is TRBJ1-1; perhaps TRBD1 as D (6 bases). The CDR3 is 13 residues long. The V end lost 2 bases, the J end lost 7 bases, and 11 bases lay between the germline ends. CDR3: CASSLRGAHEAFF. The CDR3 coding sequence is TGTGCCAGCAGTTTAAGGGGGGCCCATGAAGCTTTCTTT.

Written as DNA, the CDR3 is TGTGCCAGCTCTAGGCGGTGGGCAGGGACCTGGAACATTCAGTACTTC. Amino acids: CASSRRWAGTWNIQYF. This rearrangement joins TRBV19 to TRBJ2-4, with D perhaps assigned TRBD1 or TRBD2 (5 bases each). V was pared by 9 bases and J by 7 bases, with 25 bases between. From germline, CDR1 is LNHDA and CDR2 SQIVND (reference sequence). This CDR3 spans 16 amino acids.

This clone showed up just once. The chain joins TRBV19 to TRBJ1-1; D is unresolved. Trimming removed 5 bases from V and 3 bases from J, with 4 bases in between. This CDR3 has 11 residues. Germline lookup yields CDR1 LNHDA and CDR2 SQIVND (reference sequence). The CDR3 nucleotides are TGTGCCAGTAGTGAGGACACTGAAGCTTTCTTT. Amino acid sequence: CASSEDTEAFF. Combining the CDR3 with reference TRBV19 and TRBJ1-1 gives the whole variable domain DGGITQSPKYLFRKEGQNVTLSCEQNLNHDAMYWYRQDPGQGLRLIYYSQIVNDFQKGDIAEGYSVSREKKESFPLTVTSAQKNPTAFYLCASSEDTEAFFGQGTRLTVV.

This chain joins TRBV7-9 and TRBJ2-1; 7 nucleotides align to TRBD1. V shed 6 bases and J 4 bases; nucleotides not matched to a gene: 15. Germline assignment: CDR1 SEHNR and CDR2 FQNEAQ (reference sequence). The CDR3 has 17 residues. In DNA, the CDR3 is TGTGCCAGCAGGATTGGGACAGTCAGAACGGATTACAATGAGCAGTTCTTC. Encoded protein: CASRIGTVRTDYNEQFF. The full variable domain, in which reference TRBV7-9 and TRBJ2-1 provide the parts outside the CDR3, is DTGVSQNPRHKITKRGQNVTFRCDPISEHNRLYWYRQTLGQGPEFLTYFQNEAQLEKSRLLSDRFSAERPKGSFSTLEIQRTEQGDSAMYLCASRIGTVRTDYNEQFFGPGTRLTVL.

The chain couples TRBV9 to TRBJ2-1; D remains ambiguous. Germline V gene sequence: CDR1 SGDLS, CDR2 YYNGEE. The CDR3 length is 15 residues. Deletions cut 4 bases from V and 2 bases from J, with 13 bases between. Here the CDR3 DNA reads TGTGCCAGCAGCCAAATCCCCGGCCCCTACAATGAGCAGTTCTTC. Translating it yields CASSQIPGPYNEQFF.

This chain connects TRBV2 to TRBJ1-4; D is unresolved. This CDR3 is 15 amino acids long. The V end lost 6 bases, the J end lost 0 bases, and 11 bases lay between the germline ends. Germline CDR1 and CDR2: SNHLY and FYNNEI. The CDR3 sequence: CASRRAGATNEKLFF. In nucleotides, the CDR3 is TGTGCCAGCAGACGGGCGGGAGCAACTAATGAAAAACTGTTTTTT. Combining the CDR3 with reference TRBV2 and TRBJ1-4 gives the whole variable domain EPEVTQTPSHQVTQMGQEVILRCVPISNHLYFYWYRQILGQKVEFLVSFYNNEISEKSEIFDDQFSVERPDGSNFTLKIRSTKLEDSAMYFCASRRAGATNEKLFFGSGTQLSVL.

This clone has only one observation. The J gene is TRBJ1-5, the V gene TRBV6-2 or TRBV6-3, with D hard to call. Germline lookup yields CDR1 MNHEY and CDR2 SVGEGT. V was shortened by 3 bases and J by 7 bases, with 10 bases between the two germline ends. The CDR3 has 13 residues. The CDR3 protein is CASSYLGWQPQHF. CDR3 in DNA: TGTGCCAGCAGTTATTTAGGGTGGCAGCCCCAGCATTTT.

The chain employs TRBV6-1 and TRBJ2-3, with 7 bases that match TRBD1. Germline V gene lookup returns CDR1 MNHNS and CDR2 SASEGT. The trim removed 4 bases at V and 6 bases at J, leaving 16 bases unmatched. The CDR3 is 17 amino acids. CDR3 protein: CASSAYYRGQLEDTQYF. CDR3 nucleotides: TGTGCCAGCAGTGCCTACTACAGGGGTCAGCTGGAGGATACGCAGTATTTT.

This chain uses TRBV11-3 with TRBJ2-1; perhaps D is TRBD1 or TRBD2 (7 bases each). The CDR3 sequence is 14 residues long. Germline CDR1 is SGHNT and CDR2 is YENEEA. Trimming stripped 4 bases from V and 6 bases from J, with 13 bases between. The CDR3 protein is CASSSRRGGNEQFF. The CDR3 DNA sequence: TGTGCCAGCAGCTCCCGCAGGGGGGGCAATGAGCAGTTCTTC.

This chain links TRBV6-4 with TRBJ2-3; no definite D call. Trimming removed 0 bases from V and 2 bases from J, with 9 bases in between. Germline values: CDR1 MRHNA, CDR2 SNTAGT. The CDR3 loop spans 15 amino acids. CDR3 coding DNA: TGTGCCAGCAGTGACTCGTGGAGTTCCACAGATACGCAGTATTTT. Its protein is CASSDSWSSTDTQYF.

The CDR3 loop is CAIRSRDGYYGYTF. The CDR3 DNA reads TGTGCCATCAGATCTCGGGACGGCTACTATGGCTACACCTTC. The chain has TRBV10-3 and TRBJ1-2; D possibly corresponds to TRBD1 (5 bases). The CDR3 covers 14 residues. The V end lost 6 bases, the J end lost 3 bases, and 14 bases lay between the germline ends. Germline values: CDR1 ENHRY, CDR2 SYGVKD.

V usage is TRBV5-1 and J usage is TRBJ2-5, with D possibly TRBD1 on 6 matching bases. Trimming took off 1 base at V and 2 bases at J, with 9 bases between the two ends. This CDR3 is 14 amino acids long. CDR1 SGHRS and CDR2 YFSETQ come from the germline V gene. The CDR3 DNA reads as TGCGCCAGCAGCTTGACACAGGGACAAGAGACCCAGTACTTC. Translated, it gives CASSLTQGQETQYF.